The clone carrying this T cell receptor (beta chain) was counted a few times. What it recognizes is unknown. The data stem from a study of beta chain features in type 1 diabetes. The length of the CDR3 is 14 residues. After removal of 3 bases from V and 5 bases from J, the junction contained 6 bases not matched to a gene. Looked up from germline, CDR1 is SEHNR and CDR2 is FQNEAQ (reference sequence). Regarding the study as a whole: In comparison with healthy donors, patients had naive, central memory and Treg TCRB repertoires that appeared more similar.

TCRB transcripts that were expressed got sequenced, as all of the isolated RNA had been reverse transcribed. Sequencing used immunoSEQ multiplex PCR; TCRdb keeps in-frame clones, though not all of them. Found here are 150,000 or so clones, over 8% of them singletons; the top ten hold nearly 0.65%. The specimen sequenced was central memory CD4+ T cells from blood. V is TRBV7-9 and J is TRBJ2-5, with TRBD2 identical over 7 bases. This TCR was sampled from a woman aged 40 to 50 in good health. CDR3: CASSFWTSGETQYF. In DNA, the CDR3 is TGTGCCAGCAGCTTCTGGACTAGTGGTGAGACCCAGTACTTC.